This section outlines one T cell receptor (beta chain) sequence together with its context. In the original processing: The assay estimated nucleated cells by amplifying reference gene primers. The repertoire was sequenced with immunoSEQ multiplex PCR; TCRdb's copy has only in-frame clones and lacks some. V and J calls and clone size are copied from that table; D and trimming were computed from the DNA. This sample carries under 350,000 clones, approximately 83% of them seen once, and the ten largest clones take 13%. The data are from a study of blood T cell repertoires in COVID-19. Study-level background: The samples span acute and convalescent COVID-19 from the United States, Italy and Spain. T cells, B-cell-depleted T cells, or PBMCs provided the cDNA or gDNA that served as material.

Trimming took 6 bases from V and 0 from J; bases not matched to a gene: 8. CDR3 length: 15 residues. CDR1 is SGHVS and CDR2 is FQNEAQ in the germline V gene. The sequence was obtained from a human donor in a cohort sampled during active COVID-19. The sample comprised peripheral blood. The V and J genes are TRBV7-8 and TRBJ2-7, with 7 bases matching TRBD1. The CDR3 nucleotides read TGTGCCAGCAGATTACGGGACAGCCCCTCCTACGAGCAGTACTTC. Translating it yields CASRLRDSPSYEQYF. Using reference TRBV7-8 and TRBJ2-7 for the parts outside the CDR3, the full variable domain is GAGVSQSPRYKVAKRGQDVALRCDPISGHVSLFWYQQALGQGPEFLTYFQNEAQLDKSGLPSDRFFAERPEGSVSTLKIQRTQQEDSAVYLCASRLRDSPSYEQYFGPGTRLTVT.